Sequencing of this T cell receptor (beta chain) was carried out in a study of vaccination and CD4 T cells after COVID-19. Looking at the study overall: Six men and four women formed the convalescents, two being Hispanic. Samples after vaccination came a median approximately 66 days past dose two, ranging 14 to 241. Cells received overlapping spike peptides from SARS-CoV-2, HCoV-NL63, HCoV-OC43 and HCoV-229E as stimulation.

Documented treatment: approximately 9-day PBMC culture with coronavirus spike peptide pools or control peptides (ViraFEST assay). ViraFEST used peptide pools to expand antigen-specific T cells, then sequenced TCRs. The CDR3 consists of 16 residues. V lost 1 base and J lost 1; bases outside the gene matches: 0. CDR1 and CDR2 (germline): LGHNA, YSLEER. The Oncomine TCR Beta short-read assay was applied to DNA of cultured CD4+ T cells. TCRdb recomputed calls from the PCR reads with MiXCR, one row per CDR3 protein. The data hold about 5,500 distinct CDR3 sequences, with approximately 29% observed a single time. The sample holds a few counts of this clonotype. Antigen: not known.

This specimen consisted of CD4+ T cells from blood, cultured in vitro, obtained after SARS-CoV-2 vaccination. V gene TRBV4-3 combines with J gene TRBJ2-1, with TRBD2 matching over 11 bases. The clonotype comes from a human donor who had recovered from COVID-19. The CDR3 nucleotides are TGCGCCAGCAGCCAAGGACTAGCGGGATCCTACAATGAGCAGTTCTTC. It translates to CASSQGLAGSYNEQFF.